This TCR beta chain was profiled in a study of blood T cells in healthy people across ages. In the study overall: The capture of about one barcoded beta molecule per two T cells was achieved by template switching.

A second about 6 to 12 cycle PCR used barcoded and J-beta primers. The template-switch adaptor was a 5' adaptor with 12 random nucleotides. It tagged each cDNA molecule. TCRdb passed the 5' RACE reads through MiXCR, listing each CDR3 protein once. The sample carries some 1.7 million distinct CDR3 sequences, roughly 27% recorded once. CDR1 and CDR2 from the germline V gene are SQVTM and ANQGSEA. The CDR3 loop spans 14 amino acids. Deletions cut 5 bases from V and 2 bases from J, with 12 bases between. Caucasian, healthy and from Russia, the donors were aged between about 6 and 90. Peripheral blood, approximately 10 milliliters per donor, was collected.

Sequenced material: blood. The TCR sequence derives from a woman aged 30 to 39 in good health. The chain employs TRBV29-1 and TRBJ2-2, with D uncertain. In DNA, the CDR3 is TGCAGCGTTCGGTTAAGGGTTAACACCGGGGAGCTGTTTTTT. It codes for CSVRLRVNTGELFF.